The 17 T cell receptor beta chains below come from one sample, sequenced in a study of CD8 T cells in Susac syndrome. After extraction with the RNeasy kit, about 0.45 to 1 ug of the RNA was reverse transcribed using random hexamers. TCRdb recomputed calls from the immunoSEQ multiplex PCR reads with MiXCR, one row per CDR3 protein. The repertoire holds 240,000 or so distinct CDR3 sequences, with less than 96% as singletons. The sample comprised CD4+ T cells from PBMCs. These TCRs come from a human donor with Susac syndrome.

V gene TRBV9 combines with J gene TRBJ2-2; possibly TRBD2 for D (6 bases). The CDR3 is made up of 16 amino acids. V lost 3 bases, J lost 5 bases, and 17 bases lay in between. In germline, CDR1 is SGDLS, CDR2 YYNGEE. The CDR3 region has the DNA TGTGCCAGCAGCGCTTCGGGACTCCTCATGACCGGGGAGCTGTTTTTT. This gives the protein CASSASGLLMTGELFF.

The chain employs TRBV20-1 and TRBJ2-2; possibly TRBD2 for D (7 bases). Germline CDR1 is DFQATT and CDR2 is SNEGSKA (reference sequence). The CDR3 totals 16 residues. The V gene lost 3 bases and the J gene lost 3 bases, with 17 bases spanning the gap. The CDR3 DNA sequence: TGCAGTGCTAGCGAGGGGGGGAAGATTGACACCGGGGAGCTGTTTTTT. Protein: CSASEGGKIDTGELFF.

The count of this clonotype is one. The V gene is TRBV5-1, the J gene TRBJ1-1; D uncertain. Trimming took 0 bases from V and 4 from J, leaving 10 bases between them. CDR3 length equals 14 residues. Germline V gene sequence: CDR1 SGHRS, CDR2 YFSETQ. The CDR3 DNA is TGCGCCAGCAGCTTGGGAGGCTTAGGCACTGAAGCTTTCTTT. Translated, it gives CASSLGGLGTEAFF.

V is TRBV30 and J is TRBJ1-5; 7 positions agree with TRBD1. Germline CDR1 reads GTSNPN; CDR2 reads SVGIG (reference sequence). This CDR3 region has 18 residues. V shed 2 bases, J shed 0 bases, and the junction held 13 bases outside the gene matches. CDR3 sequence reads: CAWSSARMGQSSNQPQHF. As DNA, the CDR3 is TGTGCCTGGAGTTCAGCCCGAATGGGACAGTCTAGCAATCAGCCCCAGCATTTT.

This clonotype was detected once. CDR3 coding DNA: TGTGCCTGGAGTAGATCGGCTAGCGGCTCCTACGAGCAGTACTTC. As protein: CAWSRSASGSYEQYF. V usage is TRBV30 and J usage is TRBJ2-7, with TRBD2 matching 7 bases. CDR3 length equals 15 residues. V shed 2 bases, J shed 0 bases, and the junction held 7 bases outside the gene matches. Germline-derived CDR1 and CDR2 are GTSNPN and SVGIG (reference sequence). Combining the CDR3 with reference TRBV30 and TRBJ2-7 gives the whole variable domain SQTIHQWPATLVQPVGSPLSLECTVEGTSNPNLYWYRQAAGRGLQLLFYSVGIGQISSEVPQNLSASRPQDRQFILSSKKLLLSDSGFYLCAWSRSASGSYEQYFGPGTRLTVT.

The chain couples TRBV7-9 to TRBJ1-5; D is unclear. Trimming left V 2 bases short and J 0 bases short, with 8 bases between. CDR1 is SEHNR, CDR2 FQNEAQ, per germline (reference sequence). The CDR3 sequence is 15 residues long. The CDR3 DNA reads as TGTGCCAGCAGCTTAAACCTAGATAGCAATCAGCCCCAGCATTTT. Translated: CASSLNLDSNQPQHF.

The chain employs TRBV4-2 and TRBJ2-1; TRBD2 matches at 10 bases. The CDR3 runs 15 residues. Germline V gene lookup returns CDR1 LGHNA and CDR2 YNFKEQ. J gave up 8 bases and V 4 bases, and 8 bases lay outside the gene matches. The CDR3, as DNA: TGTGCCAGCAGCCTCCAGCGGGAGGGCCCGGATGAGCAGTTCTTC. This codes for CASSLQREGPDEQFF.

The chain employs TRBV3-1 and TRBJ2-7; 12 positions match TRBD2. Unmatched junction bases numbered 5, after V lost 4 bases and J lost 4 bases. The length of the CDR3 is 15 residues. Germline V gene lookup returns CDR1 LGHDT and CDR2 YNNKEL (reference sequence). For the CDR3, the DNA is TGTGCCAGCAGCCTGGCTAGCGGGAGGGAATACGAGCAGTACTTC. Its translation: CASSLASGREYEQYF.

The V gene is TRBV29-1, the J gene TRBJ2-7; 7 bases map to TRBD1. J lost 1 base, V lost 4 bases, and 4 bases had no gene match. The CDR3 sequence is 13 residues long. Germline CDR1 and CDR2: SQVTM and ANQGSEA. The CDR3 DNA reads TGCAGCGTTGTGGGACAGAATTCCTACGAGCAGTACTTC. This gives the protein CSVVGQNSYEQYF.

The rearrangement uses TRBV24-1 and TRBJ1-2; D gene ambiguous. Germline CDR1 and CDR2: KGHDR and SFDVKD. Trimming took 5 bases from V and 3 from J, leaving 9 bases between them. CDR3 length equals 13 residues. In nucleotides, the CDR3 is TGTGCCACCAGTGGGAGCTGGGACTATGGCTACACCTTC. This gives the protein CATSGSWDYGYTF.

The rearrangement links TRBV12-3 or TRBV12-4 to TRBJ1-5; D is undetermined. The CDR3 has 12 amino acids. V shed 4 bases and J shed 6 bases, with 7 bases lying between them. For the CDR3, the DNA is TGTGCCAGCAGTTCGCCCCTTCAGCCCCAGCATTTT. Its protein is CASSSPLQPQHF.

The rearrangement joins TRBV11-2 to TRBJ2-1, with 8 bases matching TRBD2. The junction had 6 bases not matched to a gene; V was cut back by 2 bases and J by 6 bases. Germline-derived CDR1 and CDR2 are SGHAT and FQNNGV. The CDR3 is 15 amino acids. The CDR3 region is CASSLRREGLNEQFF. In DNA, the CDR3 is TGTGCCAGCAGCTTACGTCGGGAGGGCCTCAATGAGCAGTTCTTC.

The rearrangement links TRBV20-1 to TRBJ2-7; 7 bases agree with TRBD2. The CDR3 runs to 14 residues. The trim removed 2 bases at V and 3 bases at J, leaving 7 bases unmatched. The germline gives CDR1 DFQATT, CDR2 SNEGSKA (reference sequence). The CDR3 nucleotides read TGCAGTGCTAGAACGGTAGCGGGTGGCTACGAGCAGTACTTC. It yields the protein CSARTVAGGYEQYF.

The rearrangement joins TRBV11-2 to TRBJ1-1; perhaps TRBD1 as D (5 bases). The ends were cut back, 5 bases at V and 4 bases at J, with 14 bases in the middle. The germline gives CDR1 SGHAT, CDR2 FQNNGV. CDR3 length equals 14 residues. CDR3 in amino acids: CASSPAGGFTEAFF. CDR3 nucleotide sequence: TGTGCCAGCAGCCCCGCCGGGGGGTTCACTGAAGCTTTCTTT.

This chain uses TRBV7-9 with TRBJ2-5; a weak D match, TRBD1 (5 bases). The CDR3 runs 14 residues. In germline, CDR1 is SEHNR, CDR2 FQNEAQ (reference sequence). Deletions cut 3 bases from V and 3 bases from J, with 11 bases between. The CDR3 is CASSFPAGKETQYF. CDR3 in DNA: TGTGCCAGCAGCTTTCCGGCAGGGAAAGAGACCCAGTACTTC.

This clonotype appeared once. The chain employs TRBV5-4 and TRBJ2-7; 13 nucleotides align to TRBD2. Germline values: CDR1 SGHNT, CDR2 YYREEE (reference sequence). CDR3 length: 16 residues. The V gene end was trimmed by 1 base and the J gene end by 1 base; junction bases not matched to a gene: 2. CDR3: CASSLWTSGRSYEQYF. The CDR3 DNA is TGTGCCAGCAGCTTGTGGACTAGCGGGAGATCCTACGAGCAGTACTTC.

The chain is built from TRBV20-1 and TRBJ2-4; D is uncertain. This CDR3 comprises 16 residues. Trimming shortened V by 6 bases and J by 4 bases, and 22 bases separated the two germline ends. Germline assignment: CDR1 DFQATT and CDR2 SNEGSKA (reference sequence). CDR3 sequence reads: CSARSSKELGKNIQYF. In DNA form, the CDR3 reads TGCAGTGCGCGCTCTTCAAAGGAGCTCGGGAAAAACATTCAGTACTTC.